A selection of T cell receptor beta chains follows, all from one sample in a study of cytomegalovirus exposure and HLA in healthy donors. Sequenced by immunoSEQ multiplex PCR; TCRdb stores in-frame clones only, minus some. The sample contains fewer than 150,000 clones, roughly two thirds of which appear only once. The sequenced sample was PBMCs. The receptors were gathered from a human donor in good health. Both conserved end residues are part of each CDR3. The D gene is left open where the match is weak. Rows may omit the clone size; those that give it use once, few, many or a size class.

CDR3aa: CASTGTGGSLEKKLFF
CDR3nt: TGTGCCAGCACCGGGACAGGGGGCTCCCTAGAGAAAAAACTGTTTTTT
abundance: -
j_gene: TRBJ1-4
d_gene: TRBD1
v_gene: TRBV6-6

CDR3aa: CASSFDGSLADTQYF
CDR3nt: TGTGCCAGCAGCTTTGACGGGAGCCTGGCAGATACGCAGTATTTT
abundance: -
j_gene: TRBJ2-3
d_gene: -
v_gene: TRBV7-9

CDR3aa: CASSLGPVPDTQYF
CDR3nt: TGTGCCAGCAGCCTAGGTCCAGTGCCAGATACGCAGTATTTT
abundance: -
j_gene: TRBJ2-3
d_gene: -
v_gene: TRBV11-3

CDR3aa: CASRFRGRAQHF
CDR3nt: TGTGCCAGTAGATTCAGGGGAAGGGCCCAGCATTTT
abundance: -
j_gene: TRBJ1-5
d_gene: -
v_gene: TRBV19

CDR3aa: CSVELAVSSYNEQFF
CDR3nt: TGCAGCGTTGAACTAGCGGTGAGCTCCTACAATGAGCAGTTCTTC
abundance: -
j_gene: TRBJ2-1
d_gene: TRBD2
v_gene: TRBV29-1

CDR3aa: CASIGAGARDTQYF
CDR3nt: TGTGCCAGCATCGGGGCGGGAGCAAGAGATACGCAGTATTTT
abundance: -
j_gene: TRBJ2-3
d_gene: TRBD2
v_gene: TRBV27

CDR3aa: CASSQDGWGQGVGNTIYF
CDR3nt: TGCGCCAGCAGCCAAGATGGGTGGGGGCAGGGAGTTGGAAACACCATATATTTT
abundance: -
j_gene: TRBJ1-3
d_gene: -
v_gene: TRBV4-1

CDR3aa: CASSLGLAGVLDTQYF
CDR3nt: TGCGCCAGCAGCTTGGGGCTAGCGGGAGTTTTAGATACGCAGTATTTT
abundance: few
j_gene: TRBJ2-3
d_gene: TRBD2
v_gene: TRBV5-1

CDR3aa: CASSQATDSWEYEQYF
CDR3nt: TGCGCCAGCAGTCAAGCCACGGACTCGTGGGAGTACGAGCAGTACTTC
abundance: -
j_gene: TRBJ2-7
d_gene: -
v_gene: TRBV23-1

CDR3aa: CASSLGLAGGEQYF
CDR3nt: TGTGCCAGCAGTTTAGGACTAGCGGGCGGGGAGCAGTACTTC
abundance: -
j_gene: TRBJ2-7
d_gene: TRBD2
v_gene: TRBV27

CDR3aa: CASSSLGVTEETQYF
CDR3nt: TGTGCCAGCAGCTCGCTTGGCGTAACAGAAGAGACCCAGTACTTC
abundance: -
j_gene: TRBJ2-5
d_gene: -
v_gene: TRBV7-6

CDR3aa: CASSLGLASTDTQYF
CDR3nt: TGCGCCAGCAGCCTTGGACTAGCAAGCACAGATACGCAGTATTTT
abundance: -
j_gene: TRBJ2-3
d_gene: TRBD2
v_gene: TRBV5-1

CDR3aa: CASSPRTLTDTQYF
CDR3nt: TGTGCCAGCAGCCCCAGGACTCTCACAGATACGCAGTATTTT
abundance: -
j_gene: TRBJ2-3
d_gene: -
v_gene: TRBV9

CDR3aa: CAISESGGDTQYF
CDR3nt: TGTGCCATCAGTGAGTCCGGGGGAGATACGCAGTATTTT
abundance: -
j_gene: TRBJ2-3
d_gene: -
v_gene: TRBV10-3

CDR3aa: CASSGQPGQNGWTEAFF
CDR3nt: TGTGCCAGCAGCGGCCAACCGGGACAAAACGGTTGGACTGAAGCTTTCTTT
abundance: once
j_gene: TRBJ1-1
d_gene: -
v_gene: TRBV9